The 3 T cell receptor beta chains below were found in one sample sequenced in a study of blood T cell repertoires in COVID-19. Produced via immunoSEQ multiplex PCR; TCRdb's table is partial and in-frame only. The sample contains hundreds of thousands of clones, roughly 89% of which appear only once. The sequencing input was peripheral blood. The receptors shown here come from a woman in her 30s with active or convalescent COVID-19.

The rearrangement links TRBV28 to TRBJ2-7, with D maybe TRBD1 (7 bases). This CDR3 is 14 amino acids long. V lost 6 bases and J 5 bases, leaving 17 bases between the germline ends. Germline-derived CDR1 and CDR2 are MDHEN and SYDVKM. The chain's CDR3 is CASSPPQGGNEQYF. The CDR3 DNA is TGTGCCAGCAGCCCACCTCAGGGGGGTAACGAGCAGTACTTC.

V gene TRBV7-8 combines with J gene TRBJ2-1; a possible D gene is TRBD2 (5 bases). CDR1 and CDR2 (germline): SGHVS, FQNEAQ. V lost 4 bases to trimming and J lost 9 bases, with 22 bases between them. This CDR3 has 16 amino acids. CDR3 DNA: TGTGCCAGCAGCTCGAATCCCCTAAGAGGGATGACTGAGCAGTTCTTC. Translating gives CASSSNPLRGMTEQFF.

V and J are TRBV6-1 and TRBJ1-5, with D unclear. V was trimmed by 2 bases and J by 0 bases, leaving 8 bases between them. The CDR3 consists of 15 residues. The V gene's germline CDR1 is MNHNS and CDR2 SASEGT. The CDR3 DNA is TGTGCCAGCAGTGAAAACTTAAATAGCAATCAGCCCCAGCATTTT. This sequence encodes CASSENLNSNQPQHF.